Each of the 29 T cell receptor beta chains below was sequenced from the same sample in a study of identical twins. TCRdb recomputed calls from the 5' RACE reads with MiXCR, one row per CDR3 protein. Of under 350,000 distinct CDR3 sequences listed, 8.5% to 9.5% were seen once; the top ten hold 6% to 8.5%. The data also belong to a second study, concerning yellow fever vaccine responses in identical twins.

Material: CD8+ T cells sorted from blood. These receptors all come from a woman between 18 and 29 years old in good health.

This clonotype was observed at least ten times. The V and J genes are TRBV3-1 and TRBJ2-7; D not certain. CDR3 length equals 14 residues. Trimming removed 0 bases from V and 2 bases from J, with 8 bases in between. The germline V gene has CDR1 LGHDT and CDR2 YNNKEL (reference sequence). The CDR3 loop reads CASSQETDTYEQYF. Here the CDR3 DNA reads TGTGCCAGCAGCCAAGAAACAGATACCTACGAGCAGTACTTC.

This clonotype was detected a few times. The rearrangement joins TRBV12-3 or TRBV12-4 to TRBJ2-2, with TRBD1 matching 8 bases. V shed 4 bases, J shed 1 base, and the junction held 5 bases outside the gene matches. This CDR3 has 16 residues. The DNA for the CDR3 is TGTGCCAGCAGTTCCACCGACAGGGGGAACACCGGGGAGCTGTTTTTT. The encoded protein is CASSSTDRGNTGELFF.

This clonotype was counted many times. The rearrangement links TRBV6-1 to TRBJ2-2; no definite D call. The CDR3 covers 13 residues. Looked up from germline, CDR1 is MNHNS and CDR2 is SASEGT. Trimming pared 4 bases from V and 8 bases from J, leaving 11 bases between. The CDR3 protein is CASSVDARGELFF. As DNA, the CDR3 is TGTGCCAGCAGTGTAGACGCGAGGGGGGAGCTGTTTTTT.

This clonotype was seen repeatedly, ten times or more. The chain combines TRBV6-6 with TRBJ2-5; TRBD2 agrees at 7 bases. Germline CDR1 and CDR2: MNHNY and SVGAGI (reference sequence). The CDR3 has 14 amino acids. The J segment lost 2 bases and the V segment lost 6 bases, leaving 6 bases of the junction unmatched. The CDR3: CASSTGTTQETQYF. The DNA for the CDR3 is TGTGCCAGCAGCACCGGGACTACACAAGAGACCCAGTACTTC.

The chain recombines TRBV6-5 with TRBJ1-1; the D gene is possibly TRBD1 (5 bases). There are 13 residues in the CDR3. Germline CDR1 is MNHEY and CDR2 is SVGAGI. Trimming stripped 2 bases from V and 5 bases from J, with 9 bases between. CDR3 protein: CASSYGAGTEAFF. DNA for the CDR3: TGTGCCAGCAGTTACGGGGCCGGTACTGAAGCTTTCTTT.

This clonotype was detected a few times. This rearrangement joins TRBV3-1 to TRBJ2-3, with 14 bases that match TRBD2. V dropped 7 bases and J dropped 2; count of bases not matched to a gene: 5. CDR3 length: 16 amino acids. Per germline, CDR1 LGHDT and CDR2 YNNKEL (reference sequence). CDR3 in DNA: TGTGCCAGCATTTCGACTAGCGGGGGGGCCACAGATACGCAGTATTTT. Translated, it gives CASISTSGGATDTQYF.

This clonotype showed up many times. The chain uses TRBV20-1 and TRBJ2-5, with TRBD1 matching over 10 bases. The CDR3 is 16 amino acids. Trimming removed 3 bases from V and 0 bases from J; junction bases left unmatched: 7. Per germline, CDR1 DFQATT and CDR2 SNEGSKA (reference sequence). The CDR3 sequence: CSARLYGTGDQETQYF. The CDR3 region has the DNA TGCAGTGCTAGGTTGTACGGGACAGGGGACCAAGAGACCCAGTACTTC.

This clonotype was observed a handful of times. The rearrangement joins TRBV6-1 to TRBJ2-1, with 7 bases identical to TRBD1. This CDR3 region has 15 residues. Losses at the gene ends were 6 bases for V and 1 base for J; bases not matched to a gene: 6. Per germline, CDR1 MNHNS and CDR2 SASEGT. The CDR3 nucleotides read TGTGCCAGCAGCCTGGACAGGCTTTCCTACAATGAGCAGTTCTTC. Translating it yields CASSLDRLSYNEQFF.

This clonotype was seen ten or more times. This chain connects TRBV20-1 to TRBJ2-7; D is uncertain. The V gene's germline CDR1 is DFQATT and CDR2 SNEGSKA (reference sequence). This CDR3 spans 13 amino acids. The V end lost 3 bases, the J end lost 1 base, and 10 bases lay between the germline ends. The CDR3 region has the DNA TGCAGTGCTAGTGGTGTGGGGTCCTACGAGCAGTACTTC. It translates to CSASGVGSYEQYF.

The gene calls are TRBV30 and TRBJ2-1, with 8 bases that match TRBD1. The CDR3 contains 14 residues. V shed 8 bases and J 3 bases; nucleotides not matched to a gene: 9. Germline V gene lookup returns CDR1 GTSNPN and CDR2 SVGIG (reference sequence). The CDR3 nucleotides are TGTGCCGGAACCGAAGGACAGGGCTACAATGAGCAGTTCTTC. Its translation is CAGTEGQGYNEQFF. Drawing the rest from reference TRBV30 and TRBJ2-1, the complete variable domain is SQTIHQWPATLVQPVGSPLSLECTVEGTSNPNLYWYRQAAGRGLQLLFYSVGIGQISSEVPQNLSASRPQDRQFILSSKKLLLSDSGFYLCAGTEGQGYNEQFFGPGTRLTVL.

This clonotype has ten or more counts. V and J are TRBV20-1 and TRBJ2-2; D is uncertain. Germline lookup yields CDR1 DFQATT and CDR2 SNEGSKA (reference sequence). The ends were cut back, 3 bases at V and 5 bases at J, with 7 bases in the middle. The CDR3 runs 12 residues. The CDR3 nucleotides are TGCAGTGCTAGGAGTGATACCGGGGAGCTGTTTTTT. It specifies CSARSDTGELFF.

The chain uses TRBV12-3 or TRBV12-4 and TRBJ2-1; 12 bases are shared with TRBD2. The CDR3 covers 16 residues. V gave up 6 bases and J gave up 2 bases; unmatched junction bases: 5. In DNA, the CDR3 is TGTGCCAGCAGGGACCTAGCGGGAGGGGCCTACAATGAGCAGTTCTTC. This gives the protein CASRDLAGGAYNEQFF.

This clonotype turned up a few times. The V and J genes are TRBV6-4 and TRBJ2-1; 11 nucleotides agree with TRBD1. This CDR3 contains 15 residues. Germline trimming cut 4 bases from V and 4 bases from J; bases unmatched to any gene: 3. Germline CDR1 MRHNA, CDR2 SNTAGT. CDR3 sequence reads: CASSAGTGGYNEQFF. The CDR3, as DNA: TGTGCCAGCAGTGCGGGGACAGGGGGATACAATGAGCAGTTCTTC.

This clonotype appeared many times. Written as DNA, the CDR3 is TGTGCCAGCACAACGGGACTAGCGGGAGTCAATGAGCAGTTCTTC. It is translated as CASTTGLAGVNEQFF. The gene calls are TRBV12-3 or TRBV12-4 and TRBJ2-1, with 14 bases lining up with TRBD2. Unmatched junction bases numbered 5, after V lost 7 bases and J lost 6 bases. This CDR3 is 15 amino acids long.

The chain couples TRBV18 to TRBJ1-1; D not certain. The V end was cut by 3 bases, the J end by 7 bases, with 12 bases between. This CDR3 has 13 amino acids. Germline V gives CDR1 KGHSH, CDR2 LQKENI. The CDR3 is CASSPANAYEAFF. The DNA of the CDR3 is TGTGCCAGCTCACCCGCCAACGCGTATGAAGCTTTCTTT.

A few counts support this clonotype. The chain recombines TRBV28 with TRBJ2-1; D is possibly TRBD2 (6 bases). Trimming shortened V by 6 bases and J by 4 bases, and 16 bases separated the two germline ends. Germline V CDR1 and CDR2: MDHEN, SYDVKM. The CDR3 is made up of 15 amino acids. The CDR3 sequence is CASSPTTGEYNEQFF. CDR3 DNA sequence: TGTGCCAGCAGCCCAACGACGGGGGAGTACAATGAGCAGTTCTTC. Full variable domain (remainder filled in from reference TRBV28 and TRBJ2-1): DVKVTQSSRYLVKRTGEKVFLECVQDMDHENMFWYRQDPGLGLRLIYFSYDVKMKEKGDIPEGYSVSREKKERFSLILESASTNQTSMYLCASSPTTGEYNEQFFGPGTRLTVL.

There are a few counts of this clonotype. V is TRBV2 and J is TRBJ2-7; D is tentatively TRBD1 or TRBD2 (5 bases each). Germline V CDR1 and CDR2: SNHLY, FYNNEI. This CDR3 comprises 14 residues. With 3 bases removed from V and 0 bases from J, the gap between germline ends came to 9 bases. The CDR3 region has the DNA TGTGCCAGCAGTGATGCAGGGAGCTCCTACGAGCAGTACTTC. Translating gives CASSDAGSSYEQYF.

CDR3 in DNA: TGTGCCAGTATCGGGGAGTACAATGAGCAGTTCTTC. It encodes CASIGEYNEQFF. The rearrangement joins TRBV19 to TRBJ2-1, with D perhaps matching TRBD2 (5 bases). This CDR3 comprises 12 residues. With 7 bases removed from V and 4 bases from J, the gap between germline ends came to 8 bases. Per the germline V gene, CDR1 is LNHDA and CDR2 is SQIVND (reference sequence).

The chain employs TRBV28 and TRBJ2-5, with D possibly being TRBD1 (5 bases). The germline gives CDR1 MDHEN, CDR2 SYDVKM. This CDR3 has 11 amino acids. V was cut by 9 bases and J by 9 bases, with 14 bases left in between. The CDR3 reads CASLGLGPQYF. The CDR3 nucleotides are TGTGCCAGTTTGGGGCTAGGGCCCCAGTACTTC.

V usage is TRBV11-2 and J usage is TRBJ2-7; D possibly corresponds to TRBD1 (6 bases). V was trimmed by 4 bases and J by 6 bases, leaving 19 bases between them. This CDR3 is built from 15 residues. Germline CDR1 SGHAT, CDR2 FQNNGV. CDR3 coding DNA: TGTGCCAGCAGCTCGTACACTTTCCAGGGGTCCGAGCAGTACTTC. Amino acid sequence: CASSSYTFQGSEQYF.

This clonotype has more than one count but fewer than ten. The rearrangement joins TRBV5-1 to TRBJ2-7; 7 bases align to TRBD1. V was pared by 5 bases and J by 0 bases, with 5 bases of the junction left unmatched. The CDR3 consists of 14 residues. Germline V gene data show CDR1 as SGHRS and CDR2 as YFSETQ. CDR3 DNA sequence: TGCGCCAGCAGAGAATACAGGGGCTCCTACGAGCAGTACTTC. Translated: CASREYRGSYEQYF.

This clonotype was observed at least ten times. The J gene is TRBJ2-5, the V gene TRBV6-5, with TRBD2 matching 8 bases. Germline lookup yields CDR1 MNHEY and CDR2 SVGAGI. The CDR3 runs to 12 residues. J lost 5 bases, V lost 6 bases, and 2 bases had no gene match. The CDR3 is CASSSGGETQYF. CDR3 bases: TGTGCCAGCAGCTCGGGAGGGGAGACCCAGTACTTC.

The CDR3 DNA reads as TGTGCCACCAGACTAAACTACGAGCAGTACTTC. Encoded protein: CATRLNYEQYF. The chain couples TRBV6-5 to TRBJ2-7, with D possibly being TRBD2 (5 bases). The CDR3 contains 11 residues. V was cut by 10 bases and J by 3 bases, with 10 bases left in between. Germline-derived CDR1 and CDR2 are MNHEY and SVGAGI.

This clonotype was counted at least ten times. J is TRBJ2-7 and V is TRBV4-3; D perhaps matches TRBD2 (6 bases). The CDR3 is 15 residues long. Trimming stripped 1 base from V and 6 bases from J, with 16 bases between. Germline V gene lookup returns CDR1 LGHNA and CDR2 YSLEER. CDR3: CASSQARRGPTEQYF. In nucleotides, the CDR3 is TGCGCCAGCAGCCAAGCAAGGCGGGGACCTACCGAGCAGTACTTC.

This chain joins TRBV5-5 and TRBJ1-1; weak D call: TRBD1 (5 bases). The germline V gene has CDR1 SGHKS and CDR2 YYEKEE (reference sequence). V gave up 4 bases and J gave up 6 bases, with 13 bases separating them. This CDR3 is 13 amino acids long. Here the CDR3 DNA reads TGTGCCAGCAGCGGCGGGACGGACGCTGAAGCTTTCTTT. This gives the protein CASSGGTDAEAFF.

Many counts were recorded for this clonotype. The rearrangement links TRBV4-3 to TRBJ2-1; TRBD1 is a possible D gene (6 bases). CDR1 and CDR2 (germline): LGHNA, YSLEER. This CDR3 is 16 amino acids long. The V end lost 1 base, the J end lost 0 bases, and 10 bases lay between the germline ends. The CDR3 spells CASSQGLGGSYNEQFF. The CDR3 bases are TGCGCCAGCAGCCAAGGGTTAGGGGGCTCCTACAATGAGCAGTTCTTC.

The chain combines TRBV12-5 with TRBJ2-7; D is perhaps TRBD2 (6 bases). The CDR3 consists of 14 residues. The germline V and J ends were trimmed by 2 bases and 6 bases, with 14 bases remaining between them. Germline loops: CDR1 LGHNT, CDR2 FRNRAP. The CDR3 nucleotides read TGTGCTAGTGGTTTGTTTTCAACTAGCTGCGAGCAGTACTTC. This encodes CASGLFSTSCEQYF.

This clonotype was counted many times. This CDR3 is CSARGGYEQYF. The CDR3 DNA follows: TGCAGCGCCCGAGGGGGCTACGAGCAGTACTTC. V is TRBV20-1 and J is TRBJ2-7; a weak D match, TRBD1 (6 bases). The germline gives CDR1 DFQATT, CDR2 SNEGSKA (reference sequence). CDR3 length: 11 amino acids.

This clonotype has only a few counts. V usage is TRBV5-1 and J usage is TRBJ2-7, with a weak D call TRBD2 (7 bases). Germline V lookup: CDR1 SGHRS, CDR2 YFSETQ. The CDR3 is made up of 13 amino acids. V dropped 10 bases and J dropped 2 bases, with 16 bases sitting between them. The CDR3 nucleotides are TGCGCCGCCCGTTGCGGGGGCCCCTACGAGCAGTACTTC. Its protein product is CAARCGGPYEQYF. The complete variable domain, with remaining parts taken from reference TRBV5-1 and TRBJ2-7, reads KAGVTQTPRYLIKTRGQQVTLSCSPISGHRSVSWYQQTPGQGLQFLFEYFSETQRNKGNFPGRFSGRQFSNSRSEMNVSTLELGDSALYLCAARCGGPYEQYFGPGTRLTVT.